This T cell receptor beta chain originates from a study of cytomegalovirus exposure and HLA in healthy donors. PCR used 60 Vbeta primers and 13 Jbeta primers. TCRdb keeps only in-frame clones here, not all; method: immunoSEQ multiplex PCR. The data hold about 140,000 clones, with over 60% observed a single time. This clone was detected only a few times. The V and J ends lost 6 bases and 4 bases respectively, with 15 bases between them. The CDR3 consists of 14 residues. The germline V gene has CDR1 MNHEY and CDR2 SVGAGI. Source material: PBMCs. The source of this sequence is a man aged 40-50 years in good health and CMV-seronegative. The chain joins TRBV6-5 to TRBJ1-2, with D possibly being TRBD1 (5 bases). CDR3 sequence reads: CASRTAGRGYGYTF. CDR3 DNA: TGTGCCAGCAGAACCGCAGGAAGGGGCTATGGCTACACCTTC.